This is a list of T cell receptor beta chains from one sample in a study of shared clonotypes between healthy human individuals. TCRdb's table, derived via immunoSEQ multiplex PCR, lists solely in-frame clones and lacks some. The data show 2 million to 2.5 million clones, around 95% seen once. The material sequenced was naive CD4+ T cells sorted from blood. The source is a man aged 18 to 29 in good health. Each CDR3 is given with its conserved first and last residue. D genes are given only for firm matches. For some rows the clone size is stated as once, few or many, or as a class when expanded; others skip it.

v_call: TRBV7-9; j_call: TRBJ2-7; d_call: -; clone_size: once; cdr3_aa: CASSLGGGTYEQYF; cdr3_nt: TGTGCCAGCAGCTTAGGTGGTGGAACCTACGAGCAGTACTTC
v_call: TRBV6-5; j_call: TRBJ2-7; d_call: -; clone_size: -; cdr3_aa: CARLGGVPYEQYF; cdr3_nt: TGTGCCAGGTTAGGGGGGGTCCCCTACGAGCAGTACTTC
v_call: TRBV30; j_call: TRBJ2-7; d_call: -; clone_size: -; cdr3_aa: CAWSVMRQPSGYEQYF; cdr3_nt: TGTGCCTGGAGTGTAATGAGACAGCCGAGTGGGTACGAGCAGTACTTC
v_call: TRBV6-5; j_call: TRBJ2-7; d_call: -; clone_size: -; cdr3_aa: CASSFGRGYEQYF; cdr3_nt: TGTGCCAGCAGCTTCGGACGAGGCTACGAGCAGTACTTC
v_call: TRBV4-1; j_call: TRBJ1-2; d_call: -; clone_size: -; cdr3_aa: CATSGGAGYTF; cdr3_nt: TGCGCCACCAGTGGGGGGGCTGGCTACACCTTC
v_call: TRBV6-1; j_call: TRBJ1-1; d_call: -; clone_size: -; cdr3_aa: CASSASGQRSVTEAFF; cdr3_nt: TGTGCCAGCAGTGCCTCCGGACAACGGTCGGTCACTGAAGCTTTCTTT
v_call: TRBV6-5; j_call: TRBJ1-1; d_call: -; clone_size: once; cdr3_aa: CASSYQRQWNTEAFF; cdr3_nt: TGTGCCAGCAGTTACCAGCGACAATGGAACACTGAAGCTTTCTTT
v_call: TRBV5-4; j_call: TRBJ2-7; d_call: TRBD2; clone_size: -; cdr3_aa: CASSYQRGRSYEQYF; cdr3_nt: TGTGCCAGCAGTTACCAGCGGGGACGCTCCTACGAGCAGTACTTC
v_call: TRBV5-1; j_call: TRBJ2-5; d_call: -; clone_size: -; cdr3_aa: CASSLARDRPQETQYF; cdr3_nt: TGCGCCAGCAGCTTGGCCCGGGACCGCCCGCAAGAGACCCAGTACTTC
v_call: TRBV6-1; j_call: TRBJ1-5; d_call: -; clone_size: -; cdr3_aa: CASSEAEKGDYSNQPQHF; cdr3_nt: TGTGCCAGCAGTGAAGCGGAAAAGGGGGACTATAGCAATCAGCCCCAGCATTTT
v_call: TRBV28; j_call: TRBJ2-7; d_call: -; clone_size: -; cdr3_aa: CASSLQESPTYEQYF; cdr3_nt: TGTGCCAGCAGTTTACAGGAAAGTCCCACCTACGAGCAGTACTTC
v_call: TRBV19; j_call: TRBJ1-2; d_call: -; clone_size: -; cdr3_aa: CATTGVYGYTF; cdr3_nt: TGTGCCACAACGGGTGTCTATGGCTACACCTTC
v_call: TRBV4-1; j_call: TRBJ1-6; d_call: -; clone_size: -; cdr3_aa: CASSQVQEANSPLHF; cdr3_nt: TGCGCCAGCAGCCAAGTTCAGGAGGCAAATTCACCCCTCCACTTT
v_call: TRBV7-8; j_call: TRBJ1-2; d_call: -; clone_size: -; cdr3_aa: CASSPQSPRGGYGYTF; cdr3_nt: TGTGCCAGCAGCCCACAATCACCCCGGGGAGGCTATGGCTACACCTTC
v_call: TRBV10-2; j_call: TRBJ1-6; d_call: TRBD1; clone_size: -; cdr3_aa: CASSEMTGAPNSPLHF; cdr3_nt: TGCGCCAGCAGTGAGATGACAGGGGCGCCTAATTCACCCCTCCACTTT
v_call: TRBV5-1; j_call: TRBJ2-1; d_call: -; clone_size: -; cdr3_aa: CASSPHPNEQFF; cdr3_nt: TGCGCCAGCAGCCCCCACCCCAATGAGCAGTTCTTC
v_call: TRBV6-5; j_call: TRBJ2-7; d_call: -; clone_size: -; cdr3_aa: CASSYTQGQYEQYF; cdr3_nt: TGTGCCAGCAGTTACACGCAGGGGCAGTACGAGCAGTACTTC
v_call: TRBV27; j_call: TRBJ2-7; d_call: TRBD1; clone_size: -; cdr3_aa: CASRDRSYEQYF; cdr3_nt: TGTGCCAGCAGGGACAGGTCCTACGAGCAGTACTTC
v_call: TRBV4-2; j_call: TRBJ2-1; d_call: -; clone_size: -; cdr3_aa: CASSQSRGDNEQFF; cdr3_nt: TGTGCCAGCAGCCAAAGCCGGGGGGACAACGAGCAGTTCTTC
v_call: TRBV6-5; j_call: TRBJ1-1; d_call: -; clone_size: -; cdr3_aa: CASGRGPNTEAFF; cdr3_nt: TGTGCCAGCGGTCGAGGACCGAACACTGAAGCTTTCTTT
v_call: TRBV29-1; j_call: TRBJ1-1; d_call: -; clone_size: once; cdr3_aa: CSVERVGTSEAFF; cdr3_nt: TGCAGCGTTGAAAGGGTGGGGACAAGTGAAGCTTTCTTT